Shown below are 28 T cell receptor beta chains from a single sample sequenced in a study of regulatory T cells in long-lasting Graves disease. Time point noted: newly diagnosed GD, antithyroid drugs for less than 3 months. Researchers made the TCR library from RNA that was extracted from PBMCs. Building the TCR beta libraries relied on iRepertoire HTBI primers, and CDR3 regions underwent Arm-PCR. Each CDR3 protein gets one entry after TCRdb re-called the multiplex PCR reads with MiXCR. The sample carries around 240,000 distinct CDR3 sequences, approximately 20% recorded once. The same specimen was also included in a second study, on T cells in Graves' hyperthyroidism and ophthalmopathy.

The sample was peripheral blood mononuclear cells (PBMCs), taken at new diagnosis, from a patient treated with antithyroid drugs. The receptor source for this set is a woman aged 25-40 years with Graves disease.

As regards this clonotype: A much larger clone lies one base from this, so it may be a read error. CDR3 amino acids: CASSPRGGGAFGQFF. The CDR3 DNA is TGTGCCAGCAGTCCAAGGGGCGGGGGGGCCTTTGGGCAGTTCTTC. The rearrangement joins TRBV6-1 to TRBJ2-1; TRBD2 aligns across 9 bases. CDR3 size: 15 residues. CDR1 is MNHNS, CDR2 SASEGT, per germline. Losses at the gene ends were 5 bases for V and 12 bases for J; bases not matched to a gene: 14.

This clonotype was seen repeatedly, ten times or more. The rearrangement links TRBV5-1 to TRBJ2-7; D remains unclear. V was pared by 7 bases and J by 1 base, with 15 bases between. Per the germline V gene, CDR1 is SGHRS and CDR2 is YFSETQ. The CDR3 is 14 residues long. The CDR3 spells CASALRVGSYEQYF. CDR3 sequence (DNA): TGCGCCAGCGCCCTACGGGTCGGGTCCTACGAGCAGTACTTC.

This clonotype was counted many times. The genes are TRBV20-1 and TRBJ1-6; no clear D gene. The V and J ends lost 0 bases and 8 bases respectively, with 5 bases between them. CDR1 and CDR2 (germline): DFQATT, SNEGSKA (reference sequence). This CDR3 has 12 amino acids. As DNA, the CDR3 is TGCAGTGCTAGAGATCGGGATTCACCCCTCCACTTT. It encodes CSARDRDSPLHF.

Points on this clonotype: A much larger clone is a single base away; this may be a read error. The chain joins TRBV5-6 to TRBJ1-5; unclear D gene. The CDR3 is 12 residues long. The V gene's germline CDR1 is SGHDT and CDR2 YYEEEE. Trimming took 4 bases from V and 7 from J, leaving 9 bases between them. CDR3 DNA sequence: TGTGCCAGCAGCCTGAACCACCAGCCCCAGCATTTT. Its translation: CASSLNHQPQHF.

This clonotype was counted many times. The V call is TRBV29-1, the J call TRBJ1-5; a possible D gene is TRBD1 (5 bases). The CDR3 contains 12 residues. Germline assignment: CDR1 SQVTM and CDR2 ANQGSEA. V dropped 4 bases and J dropped 4 bases, with 8 bases sitting between them. CDR3 sequence (DNA): TGCAGCGTTGCCACAGGTAATCAGCCCCAGCATTTT. The encoded protein is CSVATGNQPQHF. Full variable domain (missing parts from reference TRBV29-1 and TRBJ1-5): SAVISQKPSRDICQRGTSLTIQCQVDSQVTMMFWYRQQPGQSLTLIATANQGSEATYESGFVIDKFPISRPNLTFSTLTVSNMSPEDSSIYLCSVATGNQPQHFGDGTRLSIL.

This clonotype was observed at least ten times. This CDR3 is CASSLAGTGVEQYF. The CDR3 coding sequence is TGTGCCAGCAGCCTCGCCGGGACAGGGGTCGAGCAGTACTTC. The J gene is TRBJ2-7, the V gene TRBV6-1, with 10 positions matching TRBD1. Germline CDR1 is MNHNS and CDR2 is SASEGT. V gave up 6 bases and J gave up 6 bases; unmatched junction bases: 8. This CDR3 comprises 14 residues.

At least ten counts were recorded for this clonotype. The chain recombines TRBV4-2 with TRBJ1-1; the match to TRBD1 covers 9 bases. Germline lookup yields CDR1 LGHNA and CDR2 YNFKEQ. CDR3 length: 19 residues. Unmatched junction bases numbered 19, after V lost 7 bases and J lost 1 base. CDR3 bases: TGTGCCAGCACCCGGAGTTTCGTTTTGCGGACAGGGGCGAACACTGAAGCTTTCTTT. Its translation is CASTRSFVLRTGANTEAFF.

V usage is TRBV9 and J usage is TRBJ2-5; no clear D. V lost 4 bases and J 1 base, leaving 11 bases between the germline ends. There are 14 residues in the CDR3. Germline-derived CDR1 and CDR2 are SGDLS and YYNGEE. The chain's CDR3 is CASSPSGTQETQYF. The CDR3 nucleotides are TGTGCCAGCAGCCCCTCCGGCACCCAAGAGACCCAGTACTTC.

This clonotype was detected ten times or more. The chain is built from TRBV5-6 and TRBJ2-1; 9 nucleotides line up with TRBD1. Germline CDR1 reads SGHDT; CDR2 reads YYEEEE. This CDR3 has 16 residues. With 4 bases clipped from V and 4 bases from J, the junction kept 9 bases outside the gene matches. The chain's CDR3 is CASSKRTGEIYNEQFF. CDR3 coding DNA: TGTGCCAGCAGCAAACGGACAGGGGAGATATACAATGAGCAGTTCTTC. Based on the CDR3 plus reference TRBV5-6 and TRBJ2-1, the full variable domain is DAGVTQSPTHLIKTRGQQVTLRCSPKSGHDTVSWYQQALGQGPQFIFQYYEEEERQRGNFPDRFSGHQFPNYSSELNVNALLLGDSALYLCASSKRTGEIYNEQFFGPGTRLTVL.

In its sample, this clonotype was seen many times. This chain joins TRBV15 and TRBJ2-5; 8 nucleotides line up with TRBD2. The CDR3 is 15 amino acids. J was trimmed by 5 bases and V by 0 bases; bases with no gene match: 5. The germline CDR1 and CDR2 sequences are LNHNV and YYDKDF (reference sequence). CDR3 in amino acids: CATSRDIGGEETQYF. The DNA for the CDR3 is TGTGCCACCAGCAGAGATATCGGGGGGGAGGAGACCCAGTACTTC.

The rearrangement joins TRBV18 to TRBJ1-1, with 7 bases lining up with TRBD1. The CDR3 is 13 amino acids. The V segment lost 6 bases and the J segment 1 base; nucleotides outside the gene matches: 2. From germline, CDR1 is KGHSH and CDR2 LQKENI. This CDR3 is CASSGQANTEAFF. Here the CDR3 DNA reads TGTGCCAGCTCCGGACAGGCGAACACTGAAGCTTTCTTT.

This clonotype was picked up a small number of times. This chain joins TRBV19 and TRBJ1-5; 10 bases are a match to TRBD1. J gave up 4 bases and V 2 bases, and 8 bases lay outside the gene matches. The CDR3 spans 17 residues. Germline lookup yields CDR1 LNHDA and CDR2 SQIVND (reference sequence). CDR3 DNA sequence: TGTGCCAGTAGTATATGGAGGGACAGGGGAAGGAATCAGCCCCAGCATTTT. It specifies CASSIWRDRGRNQPQHF. The full variable domain, with the rest looked up from reference TRBV19 and TRBJ1-5, is DGGITQSPKYLFRKEGQNVTLSCEQNLNHDAMYWYRQDPGQGLRLIYYSQIVNDFQKGDIAEGYSVSREKKESFPLTVTSAQKNPTAFYLCASSIWRDRGRNQPQHFGDGTRLSIL.

This clonotype was seen many times. The rearrangement joins TRBV7-2 to TRBJ2-7; the D is unclear. Trimming took 5 bases from V and 3 from J, leaving 11 bases between them. The length of the CDR3 is 13 residues. The germline CDR1 and CDR2 sequences are SGHTA and FQGNSA. The CDR3 sequence: CASSNNNLYEQYF. The DNA for the CDR3 is TGTGCCAGCAGCAACAATAACCTCTACGAGCAGTACTTC. The full variable domain, in which reference TRBV7-2 and TRBJ2-7 provide the parts outside the CDR3, is GAGVSQSPSNKVTEKGKDVELRCDPISGHTALYWYRQSLGQGLEFLIYFQGNSAPDKSGLPSDRFSAERTGGSVSTLTIQRTQQEDSAVYLCASSNNNLYEQYFGPGTRLTVT.

As for this clonotype: The likely explanation is a read error, given a far larger clone one base away. This chain joins TRBV7-3 and TRBJ2-1; 14 bases fit TRBD2. The CDR3 spans 17 residues. Germline CDR1 and CDR2: SGHTA and FQGTGA. The CDR3, as DNA: TGTGCCGGCAGCTTATCGGTGGGGACTAGCGGGGGACATGAGCAGTTCTTC. This translates into CAGSLSVGTSGGHEQFF. Combining the CDR3 with reference TRBV7-3 and TRBJ2-1 gives the whole variable domain GAGVSQTPSNKVTEKGKYVELRCDPISGHTALYWYRQSLGQGPEFLIYFQGTGAADDSGLPNDRFFAVRPEGSVSTLKIQRTERGDSAVYLCAGSLSVGTSGGHEQFFGPGTRLTVL.

The rearrangement links TRBV19 to TRBJ1-5; D remains unclear. There are 13 residues in the CDR3. V was cut by 3 bases and J by 3 bases, with 6 bases left in between. Germline-derived CDR1 and CDR2 are LNHDA and SQIVND (reference sequence). This chain's CDR3 is CASSMTYNQPQHF. CDR3 bases: TGTGCCAGTAGTATGACTTACAATCAGCCCCAGCATTTT.

The chain combines TRBV20-1 with TRBJ1-3; D is ambiguous. Looked up from germline, CDR1 is DFQATT and CDR2 is SNEGSKA (reference sequence). This CDR3 is built from 14 residues. With 0 bases removed from V and 0 bases from J, the gap between germline ends came to 6 bases. The CDR3 sequence: CSAREGGSGNTIYF. CDR3 DNA: TGCAGTGCTAGAGAGGGAGGCTCTGGAAACACCATATATTTT.

This clonotype came up many times. This rearrangement joins TRBV12-3 or TRBV12-4 to TRBJ2-3; 7 nucleotides match TRBD1. The CDR3 sequence is 15 residues long. Trimming at V came to 6 bases and at J to 2 bases, leaving 8 bases not matched to a gene. In DNA form, the CDR3 reads TGTGCCAGCAGCCGCCGGGACAGTCCCACAGATACGCAGTATTTT. Translating it yields CASSRRDSPTDTQYF.

This clonotype was counted ten times or more. The chain couples TRBV2 to TRBJ2-7; D is undetermined. V lost 6 bases to trimming and J lost 0 bases, with 15 bases between them. This CDR3 region has 15 residues. In germline, CDR1 is SNHLY, CDR2 FYNNEI. The DNA of the CDR3 is TGTGCCAGCAGGGAAACGACGGTGAACTCCTACGAGCAGTACTTC. Translated, it gives CASRETTVNSYEQYF.

This clonotype was seen only a few times. The rearrangement links TRBV20-1 to TRBJ1-2; D may be TRBD1 (6 bases). Deletions cut 6 bases from V and 7 bases from J, with 12 bases between. The CDR3 runs to 11 residues. The germline V gene encodes CDR1 DFQATT and CDR2 SNEGSKA (reference sequence). The CDR3 nucleotides read TGCAGTGCGGAATCAGGGGCTGGCTACACCTTC. It is translated as CSAESGAGYTF.

This clonotype appeared a single time. It may be a read error: a sequence one base away is much more abundant. The chain recombines TRBV6-5 with TRBJ2-3; D gene ambiguous. The CDR3 spans 13 residues. From germline, CDR1 is MNHEY and CDR2 SVGAGI. The CDR3 nucleotides are TGTGCCAACAGTTACTCGTTAGCAGATACGCAGTATTTT. This codes for CANSYSLADTQYF.

Comments on this clonotype: Relative to the germline gene, one junction end is altered; a read error may explain this. The V call is TRBV7-7, the J call TRBJ2-1; 11 nucleotides agree with TRBD2. Germline V lookup: CDR1 SSHAT, CDR2 FNYEAQ (reference sequence). The CDR3 consists of 15 residues. The CDR3 bases are TGTGCTAGCAGCCCGGGACTAGCGGATCCCGGGGAGCAGTTCTTC. Its translation: CASSPGLADPGEQFF.

This clonotype was found many times. At one end the junction does not follow the germline gene, possibly because of a read error. The rearrangement uses TRBV6-1 and TRBJ1-5; D is unclear. Germline assignment: CDR1 MNHNS and CDR2 SASEGT. CDR3 length: 13 residues. This chain's CDR3 is CASCGGVNQPHHF. CDR3 in DNA: TGTGCCAGCTGCGGCGGAGTCAATCAGCCCCATCATTTT.

In this sample, this clonotype turned up many times. The chain couples TRBV3-1 to TRBJ2-3; the D is unclear. V was cut by 5 bases and J by 2 bases, with 14 bases left in between. The CDR3 sequence is 15 residues long. Germline assignment: CDR1 LGHDT and CDR2 YNNKEL (reference sequence). The CDR3 spells CASSARYDNTDTQYF. As DNA, the CDR3 is TGTGCCAGCAGCGCTCGATACGATAACACAGATACGCAGTATTTT.

This clonotype was counted ten times or more. No conserved phenylalanine or tryptophan ends this CDR3, so it is likely a read error. The V gene is TRBV12-3 or TRBV12-4, the J gene TRBJ2-1; D is unclear. With 2 bases removed from V and 0 bases from J, the gap between germline ends came to 2 bases. This CDR3 spans 13 amino acids. Written as DNA, the CDR3 is TGTGCCAGCAGTTTAACCTCCTACAATGAGCAGTTCCTC. Translating it yields CASSLTSYNEQFL.

In regard to this clonotype: A much more abundant neighbour one base away suggests this may be a read error. This chain joins TRBV20-1 and TRBJ1-4; D ambiguous. V was shortened by 4 bases and J by 5 bases, with 14 bases between the two germline ends. CDR1 DFQATT and CDR2 SNEGSKA come from the germline V gene (reference sequence). The CDR3 is made up of 14 amino acids. CDR3 nucleotide sequence: TGCAGTGCTAAAGCGGCACCCACGAATGAAAAACTGTTTTTT. Protein: CSAKAAPTNEKLFF.

The chain couples TRBV19 to TRBJ2-1; D gene ambiguous. The DNA end lines up better with TRBJ2-5; the J call may be wrong. Germline lookup yields CDR1 LNHDA and CDR2 SQIVND (reference sequence). CDR3 length equals 14 residues. The CDR3 here is CASSINRAQETQYF. The DNA of the CDR3 is TGTGCCAGTAGTATCAACAGAGCCCAAGAGACCCAGTACTTC.

This clonotype was counted ten times or more. This rearrangement joins TRBV12-3 or TRBV12-4 to TRBJ2-1; a possible D gene is TRBD1 (5 bases). Trimming pared 2 bases from V and 4 bases from J, leaving 12 bases between. The CDR3 has 15 residues. The DNA for the CDR3 is TGTGCCAGCAGTTTACAGGGCTGGTTATACAATGAGCAGTTCTTC. Its protein product is CASSLQGWLYNEQFF.

In its sample, this clonotype was seen many times. The V gene is TRBV29-1, the J gene TRBJ1-2; D call uncertain. Trimming took off 0 bases at V and 5 bases at J, with 13 bases between the two ends. CDR3 length: 14 amino acids. CDR1 and CDR2 from the germline V gene are SQVTM and ANQGSEA. The CDR3 nucleotides read TGCAGCGTTGAAGAGGCGGGCAGGCGATATGGCTACACCTTC. This codes for CSVEEAGRRYGYTF.